This TCR beta chain was obtained from a study of blood T cells in healthy people across ages. The sample holds one count of this clonotype. The study recruited healthy Caucasian donors from Russia who were aged roughly 6 to 95. The trim removed 5 bases at V and 4 bases at J, leaving 4 bases unmatched. Germline CDR1 is SEHNR and CDR2 is FQNEAQ (reference sequence). CDR3 length: 14 residues. Together with a sample-barcoded 5' primer, a J-beta primer mix was included in a second PCR lasting about 7 to 12 cycles. In TCRdb, the 5' RACE reads were re-called with MiXCR into one record per CDR3 protein. The repertoire holds 2 million or so distinct CDR3 sequences, with 49% as singletons.

This TCR was recovered from a middle-aged woman in good health. The specimen sequenced was blood. The chain recombines TRBV7-9 with TRBJ2-5; 10 bases match TRBD1. CDR3 loop: CASSDWDRGETQYF. As DNA, the CDR3 is TGTGCCAGCAGCGACTGGGACAGGGGAGAGACCCAGTACTTC.